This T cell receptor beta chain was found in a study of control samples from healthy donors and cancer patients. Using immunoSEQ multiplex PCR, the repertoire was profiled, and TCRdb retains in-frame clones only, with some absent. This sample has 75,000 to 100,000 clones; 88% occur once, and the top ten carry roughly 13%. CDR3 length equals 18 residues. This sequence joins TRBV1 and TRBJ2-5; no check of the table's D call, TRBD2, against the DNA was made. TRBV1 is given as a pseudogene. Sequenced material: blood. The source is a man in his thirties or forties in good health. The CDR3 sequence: CTSSQAKRTSGPQETQYF. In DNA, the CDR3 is TGCACCAGCAGCCAAGCCAAGAGGACTAGCGGACCTCAAGAGACCCAGTACTTC.